This T cell receptor (beta chain) was recorded in a study of T-cell memory formation after mild COVID-19. This clonotype was seen many times. Compared with germline, one end of the junction differs, possibly owing to a read error. TCRdb recomputed calls from the 5' RACE reads with MiXCR, one row per CDR3 protein. Here the sample spans roughly 89,000 distinct CDR3 sequences, about 12% being singletons. Germline values: CDR1 SSHAT, CDR2 FNYEAQ (reference sequence). This CDR3 region has 13 residues. The sequenced sample was PBMCs or a T cell subset sorted from them (not recorded which). The rearrangement links TRBV7-7 to TRBJ2-1; D not resolved. The TCR sequence derives from an adult woman who had mild COVID-19 (a few samples of this study predate the infection). Cell type and time point are not known. Written as DNA, the CDR3 is TGTGCTAGCAGCTTAGGCGGTACCAATGAGCAGTTCTTC. Translated, it gives CASSLGGTNEQFF. The whole variable domain, filled in from reference TRBV7-7 and TRBJ2-1, reads GAGVSQSPRYKVTKRGQDVTLRCDPISSHATLYWYQQALGQGPEFLTYFNYEAQPDKSGLPSDRFSAERPEGSISTLTIQRTEQRDSAMYRCASSLGGTNEQFFGPGTRLTVL.